Described below is a single T cell receptor beta chain sequence and its context. This sample is drawn from a study of T-cell memory formation after mild COVID-19. Overall study: The TCR clusters were mostly specific to one donor.

Constant-segment-primed 5'RACE gave TCR alpha and TCR beta cDNA libraries with sample barcodes and UMIs. MiXCR, applied by TCRdb to the 5' RACE reads, yields one record per CDR3 protein. The profile shows about 210,000 distinct CDR3 sequences, 27% of them singletons. The germline V and J ends were trimmed by 6 bases and 4 bases, with 21 bases remaining between them. The length of the CDR3 is 16 residues. Germline V CDR1 and CDR2: MDHEN, SYDVKM. The V and J genes are TRBV28 and TRBJ2-5; D may be TRBD2 (5 bases). Sample: PBMCs or a T cell subset sorted from them (not recorded which). This receptor was identified in an adult woman who had mild COVID-19 (a few samples of this study predate the infection). Cell type and time point are not known. CDR3 residues: CASSSRGEGPGETQYF. CDR3 in DNA: TGTGCCAGCAGCTCACGGGGAGAAGGACCCGGAGAGACCCAGTACTTC. Filled out from reference TRBV28 and TRBJ2-5, the complete variable domain reads DVKVTQSSRYLVKRTGEKVFLECVQDMDHENMFWYRQDPGLGLRLIYFSYDVKMKEKGDIPEGYSVSREKKERFSLILESASTNQTSMYLCASSSRGEGPGETQYFGPGTRLLVL.